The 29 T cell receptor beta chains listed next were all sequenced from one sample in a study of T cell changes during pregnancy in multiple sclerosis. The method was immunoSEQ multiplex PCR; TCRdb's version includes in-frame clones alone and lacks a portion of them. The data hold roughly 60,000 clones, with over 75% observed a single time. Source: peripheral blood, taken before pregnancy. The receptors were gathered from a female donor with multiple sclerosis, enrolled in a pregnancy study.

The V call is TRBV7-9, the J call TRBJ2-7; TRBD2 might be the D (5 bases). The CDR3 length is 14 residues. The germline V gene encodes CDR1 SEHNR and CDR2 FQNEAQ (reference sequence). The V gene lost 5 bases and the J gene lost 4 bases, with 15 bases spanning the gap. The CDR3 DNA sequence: TGTGCCAGCAGCGCCCCGGGAATGGGTTACGAGCAGTACTTC. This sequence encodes CASSAPGMGYEQYF.

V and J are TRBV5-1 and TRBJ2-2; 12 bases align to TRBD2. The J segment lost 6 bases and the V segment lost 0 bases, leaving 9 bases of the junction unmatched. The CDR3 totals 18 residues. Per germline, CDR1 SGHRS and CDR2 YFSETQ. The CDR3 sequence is CASSLDPLAGGLAGELFF. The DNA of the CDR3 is TGCGCCAGCAGCTTGGATCCCCTAGCGGGGGGGCTCGCCGGGGAGCTGTTTTTT.

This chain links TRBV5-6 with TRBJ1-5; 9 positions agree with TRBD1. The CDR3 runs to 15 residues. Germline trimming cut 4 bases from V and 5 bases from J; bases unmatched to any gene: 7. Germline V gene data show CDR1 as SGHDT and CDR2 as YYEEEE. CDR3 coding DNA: TGTGCCAGCAGCCCTGACAGGGGGACCCATCAGCCCCAGCATTTT. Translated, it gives CASSPDRGTHQPQHF.

DNA of the CDR3: TGTGCCAGCACGGGACAGGGGGACACTGAAGCTTTCTTT. Translated: CASTGQGDTEAFF. J is TRBJ1-1 and V is TRBV9, with 11 bases that match TRBD1. The CDR3 covers 13 residues. The V gene's germline CDR1 is SGDLS and CDR2 YYNGEE. The V segment lost 6 bases and the J segment 3 bases; nucleotides outside the gene matches: 1.

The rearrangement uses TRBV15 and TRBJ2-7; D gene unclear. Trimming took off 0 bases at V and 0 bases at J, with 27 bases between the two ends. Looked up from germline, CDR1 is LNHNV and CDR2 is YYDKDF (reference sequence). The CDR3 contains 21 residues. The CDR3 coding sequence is TGTGCCACCAGCAGAGAAGGTTTTGGCGGTGTAACCGACGATAGCTCCTACGAGCAGTACTTC. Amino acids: CATSREGFGGVTDDSSYEQYF.

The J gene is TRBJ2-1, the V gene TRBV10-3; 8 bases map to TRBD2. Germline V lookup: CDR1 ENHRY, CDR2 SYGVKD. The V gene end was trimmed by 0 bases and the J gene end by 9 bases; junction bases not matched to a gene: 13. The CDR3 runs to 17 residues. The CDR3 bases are TGTGCCATCAGTGAGTCTCCAGCGGGGGCGGTTCCGGGTGAGCAGTTCTTC. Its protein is CAISESPAGAVPGEQFF.

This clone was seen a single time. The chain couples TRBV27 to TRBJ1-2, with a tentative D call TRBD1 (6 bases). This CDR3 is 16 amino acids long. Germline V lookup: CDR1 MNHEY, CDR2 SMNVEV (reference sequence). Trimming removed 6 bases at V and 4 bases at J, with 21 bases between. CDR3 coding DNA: TGTGCCAGCAGCCCTAATTACGCTGACAGGTCCTATGGCTACACCTTC. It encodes CASSPNYADRSYGYTF.

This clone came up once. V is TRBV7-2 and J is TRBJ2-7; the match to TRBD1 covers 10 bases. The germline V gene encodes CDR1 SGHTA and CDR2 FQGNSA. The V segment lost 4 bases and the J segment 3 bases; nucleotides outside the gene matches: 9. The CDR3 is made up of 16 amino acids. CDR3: CASSSYPDRGFYEQYF. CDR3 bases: TGTGCCAGCAGCTCCTACCCGGACAGGGGGTTCTACGAGCAGTACTTC.

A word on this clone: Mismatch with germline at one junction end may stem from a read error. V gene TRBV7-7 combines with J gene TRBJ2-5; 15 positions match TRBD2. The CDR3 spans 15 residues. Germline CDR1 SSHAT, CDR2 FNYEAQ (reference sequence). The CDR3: CASSWTSGGEETQYF. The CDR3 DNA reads TGTGCTAGCAGCTGGACTAGCGGGGGGGAAGAGACCCAGTACTTC.

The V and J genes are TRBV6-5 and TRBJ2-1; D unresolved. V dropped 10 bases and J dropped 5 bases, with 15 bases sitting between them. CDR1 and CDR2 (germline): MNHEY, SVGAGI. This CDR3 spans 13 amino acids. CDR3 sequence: CATRTGLNNEQFF. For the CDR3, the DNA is TGTGCCACCAGAACCGGGTTAAACAATGAGCAGTTCTTC.

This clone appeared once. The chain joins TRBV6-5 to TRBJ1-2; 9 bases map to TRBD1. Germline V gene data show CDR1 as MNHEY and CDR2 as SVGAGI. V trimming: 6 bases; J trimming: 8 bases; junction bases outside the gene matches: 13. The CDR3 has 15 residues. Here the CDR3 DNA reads TGTGCCAGCAGCTTCTCTATCCGGACAGGGGACGGCTACACCTTC. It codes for CASSFSIRTGDGYTF.

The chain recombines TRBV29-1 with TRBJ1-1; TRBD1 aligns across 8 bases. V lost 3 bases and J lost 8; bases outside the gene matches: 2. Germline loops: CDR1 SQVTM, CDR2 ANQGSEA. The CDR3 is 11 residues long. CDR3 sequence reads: CSVDRQGEAFF. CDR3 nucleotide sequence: TGCAGCGTTGACCGACAGGGGGAAGCTTTCTTT.

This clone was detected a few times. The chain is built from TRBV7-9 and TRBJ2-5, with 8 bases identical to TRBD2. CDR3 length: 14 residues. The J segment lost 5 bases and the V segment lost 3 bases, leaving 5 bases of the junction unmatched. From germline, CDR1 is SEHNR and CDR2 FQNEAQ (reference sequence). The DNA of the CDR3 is TGTGCCAGCAGCTTGGGACTAGTTCTGGAGACCCAGTACTTC. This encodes CASSLGLVLETQYF.

CDR3 amino acids: CASSHRGGSSYNEQFF. The CDR3 DNA reads TGCGCCAGCAGCCACCGCGGGGGGAGCTCCTACAATGAGCAGTTCTTC. The V and J genes are TRBV4-1 and TRBJ2-1, with TRBD2 matching 8 bases. V dropped 3 bases and J dropped 0; count of bases not matched to a gene: 4. Germline-derived CDR1 and CDR2 are MGHRA and YSYEKL. This CDR3 region has 16 residues.

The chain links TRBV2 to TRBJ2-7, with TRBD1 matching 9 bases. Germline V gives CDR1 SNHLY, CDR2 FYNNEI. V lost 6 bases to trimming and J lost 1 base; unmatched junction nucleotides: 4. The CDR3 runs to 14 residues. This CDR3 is CASRAGTGSYEQYF. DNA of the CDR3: TGTGCCAGCAGGGCCGGGACAGGGTCCTACGAGCAGTACTTC.

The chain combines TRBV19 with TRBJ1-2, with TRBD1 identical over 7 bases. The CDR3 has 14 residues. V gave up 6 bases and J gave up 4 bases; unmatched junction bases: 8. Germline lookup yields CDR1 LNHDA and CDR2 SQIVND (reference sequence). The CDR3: CASRPDRVGYGYTF. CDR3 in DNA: TGTGCCAGTAGGCCCGACAGGGTGGGCTATGGCTACACCTTC.

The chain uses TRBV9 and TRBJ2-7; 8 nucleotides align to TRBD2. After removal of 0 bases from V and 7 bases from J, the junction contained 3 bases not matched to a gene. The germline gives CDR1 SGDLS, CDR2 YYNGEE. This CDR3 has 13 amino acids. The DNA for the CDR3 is TGTGCCAGCAGCGTAGGCGGGGGGAGGGAGCAGTACTTC. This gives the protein CASSVGGGREQYF.

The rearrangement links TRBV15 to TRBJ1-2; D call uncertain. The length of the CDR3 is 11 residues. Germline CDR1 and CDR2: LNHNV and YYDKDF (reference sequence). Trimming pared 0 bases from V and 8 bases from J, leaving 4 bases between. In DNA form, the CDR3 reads TGTGCCACCAGCAGAGATCGGGGCTACACCTTC. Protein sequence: CATSRDRGYTF.

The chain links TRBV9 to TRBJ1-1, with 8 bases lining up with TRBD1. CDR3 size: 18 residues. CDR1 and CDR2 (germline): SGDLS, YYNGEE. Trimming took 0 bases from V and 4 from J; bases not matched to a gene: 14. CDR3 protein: CASSVATLTGEEGTEAFF. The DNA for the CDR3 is TGTGCCAGCAGCGTAGCTACGTTGACAGGGGAGGAGGGCACTGAAGCTTTCTTT.

The CDR3 sequence: CASSLVSRSGGSTDTQYF. CDR3 coding DNA: TGTGCCAGCAGCTTAGTCAGCCGCAGCGGGGGGAGCACAGATACGCAGTATTTT. This chain links TRBV7-2 with TRBJ2-3; TRBD2 agrees at 9 bases. CDR3 length equals 18 residues. CDR1 and CDR2 from the germline V gene are SGHTA and FQGNSA. J was trimmed by 0 bases and V by 1 base; bases with no gene match: 8.

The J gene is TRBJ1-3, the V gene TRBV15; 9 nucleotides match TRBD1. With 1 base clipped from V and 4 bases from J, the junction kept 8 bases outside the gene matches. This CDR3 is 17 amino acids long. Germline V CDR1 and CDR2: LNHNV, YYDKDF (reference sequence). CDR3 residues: CATSRVTGGVLGNTIYF. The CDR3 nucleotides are TGTGCCACCAGCAGAGTTACAGGGGGCGTTTTGGGAAACACCATATATTTT. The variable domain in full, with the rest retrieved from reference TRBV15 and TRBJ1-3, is DAMVIQNPRYQVTQFGKPVTLSCSQTLNHNVMYWYQQKSSQAPKLLFHYYDKDFNNEADTPDNFQSRRPNTSFCFLDIRSPGLGDTAMYLCATSRVTGGVLGNTIYFGEGSWLTVV.

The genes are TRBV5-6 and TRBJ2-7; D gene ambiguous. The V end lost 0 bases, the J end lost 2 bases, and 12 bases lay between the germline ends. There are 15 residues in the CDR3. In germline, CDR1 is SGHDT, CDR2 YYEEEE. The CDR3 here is CASSLGSTYTYEQYF. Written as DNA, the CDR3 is TGTGCCAGCAGCTTGGGTAGCACCTACACCTACGAGCAGTACTTC.

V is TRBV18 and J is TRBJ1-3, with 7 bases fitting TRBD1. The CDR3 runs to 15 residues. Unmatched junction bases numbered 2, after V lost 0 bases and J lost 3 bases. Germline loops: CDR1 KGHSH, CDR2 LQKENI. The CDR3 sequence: CASSPPNRGGNTIYF. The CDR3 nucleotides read TGTGCCAGCTCACCACCCAACAGGGGTGGAAACACCATATATTTT.

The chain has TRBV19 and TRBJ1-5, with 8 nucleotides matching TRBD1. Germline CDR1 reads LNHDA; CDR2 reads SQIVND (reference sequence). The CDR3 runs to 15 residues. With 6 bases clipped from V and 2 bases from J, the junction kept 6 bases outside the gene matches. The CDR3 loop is CASSQTGVGNQPQHF. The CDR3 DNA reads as TGTGCCAGTAGCCAGACAGGGGTGGGCAATCAGCCCCAGCATTTT.

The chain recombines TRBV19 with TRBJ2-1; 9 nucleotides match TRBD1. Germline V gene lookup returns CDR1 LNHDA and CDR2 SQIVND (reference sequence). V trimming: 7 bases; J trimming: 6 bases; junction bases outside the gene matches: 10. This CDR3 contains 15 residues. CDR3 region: CASTNTGTGRNEQFF. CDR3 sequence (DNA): TGTGCCAGTACTAATACAGGGACAGGGCGCAATGAGCAGTTCTTC.

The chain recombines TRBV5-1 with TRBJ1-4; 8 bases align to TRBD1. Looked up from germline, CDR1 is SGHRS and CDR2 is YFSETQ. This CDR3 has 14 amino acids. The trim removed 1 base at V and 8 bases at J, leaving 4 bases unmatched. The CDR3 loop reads CASSLQGAEEKLFF. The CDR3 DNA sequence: TGCGCCAGCAGCTTGCAGGGGGCGGAGGAAAAACTGTTTTTT. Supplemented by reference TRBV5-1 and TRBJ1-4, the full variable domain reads KAGVTQTPRYLIKTRGQQVTLSCSPISGHRSVSWYQQTPGQGLQFLFEYFSETQRNKGNFPGRFSGRQFSNSRSEMNVSTLELGDSALYLCASSLQGAEEKLFFGSGTQLSVL.

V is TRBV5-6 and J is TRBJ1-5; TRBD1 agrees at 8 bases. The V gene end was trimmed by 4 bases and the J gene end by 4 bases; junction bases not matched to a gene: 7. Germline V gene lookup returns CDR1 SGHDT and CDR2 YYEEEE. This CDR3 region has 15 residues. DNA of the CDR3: TGTGCCAGCAGCCGAAGGACAGGGAGAAATCAGCCCCAGCATTTT. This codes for CASSRRTGRNQPQHF.

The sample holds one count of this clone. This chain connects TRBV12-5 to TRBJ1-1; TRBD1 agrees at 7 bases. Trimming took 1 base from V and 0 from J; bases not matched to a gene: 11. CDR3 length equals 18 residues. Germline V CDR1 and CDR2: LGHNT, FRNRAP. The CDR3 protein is CASGLAFMTGSMNTEAFF. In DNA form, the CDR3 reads TGTGCTAGTGGTTTGGCATTCATGACAGGGTCTATGAACACTGAAGCTTTCTTT.

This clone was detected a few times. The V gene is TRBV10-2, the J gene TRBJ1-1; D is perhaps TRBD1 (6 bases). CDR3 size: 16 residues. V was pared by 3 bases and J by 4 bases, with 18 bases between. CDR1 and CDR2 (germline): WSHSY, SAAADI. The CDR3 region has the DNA TGCGCCAGCAGTGACAGGGGAAGCTCATTCCCCACTGAAGCTTTCTTT. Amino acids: CASSDRGSSFPTEAFF.